This T cell receptor beta chain stems from a study of vaccination and CD4 T cells after COVID-19. The Oncomine TCR Beta short-read assay generated sequence data from the DNA of cultured CD4+ T cells. TCRdb reprocessed the PCR reads via MiXCR and lists one record per CDR3 protein. Of fewer than 30,000 distinct CDR3 sequences in the sample, roughly 31% were seen once. The CDR3 consists of 13 residues. The V and J ends lost 6 bases and 5 bases respectively, with 11 bases between them. Germline CDR1 and CDR2: KGHSH and LQKENI. Time point indicated: late sampling 161 to 241 days after vaccination in a few convalescent patients. The treatment denotes: 10-day PBMC culture with coronavirus spike peptide pools or control peptides (ViraFEST assay). A note on this clonotype: Its cognate antigen is unknown.

The J gene is TRBJ1-5, the V gene TRBV18; D possibly corresponds to TRBD1 (6 bases). The TCR was taken from a human donor who had recovered from COVID-19. Sequenced material: CD4+ T cells from blood, cultured in vitro, taken about 7 months after SARS-CoV-2 vaccination. CDR3 sequence: CASSRGGHQPQHF. In nucleotides, the CDR3 is TGTGCCAGCTCCCGGGGGGGCCATCAGCCCCAGCATTTT.